The entry below gives a single T cell receptor beta chain sequence along with its context. Trimming took off 2 bases at V and 3 bases at J, with 12 bases between the two ends. The CDR3 has 14 amino acids. Germline values: CDR1 SGHRS, CDR2 YFSETQ. A second PCR, run for about 7 to 11 cycles, used a sample-barcoded 5' primer plus a J-beta primer mix. One entry per CDR3 protein, called by TCRdb with MiXCR from the 5' RACE reads. The sample records 600,000 to 900,000 distinct CDR3 sequences, around a quarter being singletons. The data derive from a study of blood T cells in healthy people across ages. These records were also assigned to another study, of T cells of mothers and their children.

V is TRBV5-1 and J is TRBJ2-7, with D hard to call. The sequenced material came from blood. This clonotype was sampled from a boy younger than 18 in good health. Here the CDR3 reads CASSFYQTDYEQYF. The CDR3, as DNA: TGCGCCAGCAGCTTTTATCAGACCGACTACGAGCAGTACTTC.